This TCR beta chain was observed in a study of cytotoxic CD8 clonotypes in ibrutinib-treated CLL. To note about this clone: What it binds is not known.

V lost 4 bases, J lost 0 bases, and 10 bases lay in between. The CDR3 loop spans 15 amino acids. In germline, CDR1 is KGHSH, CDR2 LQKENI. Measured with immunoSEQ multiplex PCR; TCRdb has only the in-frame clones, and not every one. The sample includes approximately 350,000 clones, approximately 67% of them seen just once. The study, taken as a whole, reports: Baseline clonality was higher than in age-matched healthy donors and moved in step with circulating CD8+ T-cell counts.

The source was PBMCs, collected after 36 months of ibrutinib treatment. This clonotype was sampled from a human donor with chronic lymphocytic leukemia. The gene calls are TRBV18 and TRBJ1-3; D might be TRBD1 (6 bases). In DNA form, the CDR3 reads TGTGCCAGCTCACGAGACAGGACCTCTGGAAACACCATATATTTT. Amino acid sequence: CASSRDRTSGNTIYF.